The text below deals with one TCR beta chain. Per germline, CDR1 SGHTA and CDR2 FQGNSA. J gave up 6 bases and V 1 base, and 3 bases lay outside the gene matches. The CDR3 extends over 15 amino acids. This sample stems from a study of blood T cell repertoires in COVID-19. The assay was immunoSEQ multiplex PCR, and TCRdb's table has in-frame clones only and misses some. Here the sample spans some 220,000 clones, over 75% being singletons. This sequence originates from a woman in her 70s with COVID-19, enrolled during active disease. This rearrangement joins TRBV7-2 to TRBJ1-4, with 9 bases fitting TRBD1. The sample was peripheral blood. The CDR3 sequence: CASSLGGQGDEKLFF. As DNA, the CDR3 is TGTGCCAGCAGCTTAGGGGGACAGGGCGATGAAAAACTGTTTTTT.